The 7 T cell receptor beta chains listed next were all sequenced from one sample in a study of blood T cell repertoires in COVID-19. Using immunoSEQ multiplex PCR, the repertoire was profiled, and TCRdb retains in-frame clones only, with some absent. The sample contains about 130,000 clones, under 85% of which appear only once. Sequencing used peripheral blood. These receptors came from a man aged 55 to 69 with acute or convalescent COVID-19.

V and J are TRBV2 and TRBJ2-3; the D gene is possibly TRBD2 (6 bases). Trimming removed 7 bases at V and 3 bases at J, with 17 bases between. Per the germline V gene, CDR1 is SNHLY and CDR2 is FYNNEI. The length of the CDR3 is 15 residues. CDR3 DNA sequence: TGTGCCAGCATCGTAGGGGTAGCGGCGACAGATACGCAGTATTTT. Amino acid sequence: CASIVGVAATDTQYF.

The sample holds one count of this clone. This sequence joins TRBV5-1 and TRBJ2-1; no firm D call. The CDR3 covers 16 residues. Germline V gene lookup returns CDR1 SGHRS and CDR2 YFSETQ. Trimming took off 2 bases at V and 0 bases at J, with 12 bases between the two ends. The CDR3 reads CASSLRQRSSYNEQFF. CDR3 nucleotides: TGCGCCAGCAGCTTAAGGCAAAGGAGCTCCTACAATGAGCAGTTCTTC. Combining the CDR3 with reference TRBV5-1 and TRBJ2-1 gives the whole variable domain KAGVTQTPRYLIKTRGQQVTLSCSPISGHRSVSWYQQTPGQGLQFLFEYFSETQRNKGNFPGRFSGRQFSNSRSEMNVSTLELGDSALYLCASSLRQRSSYNEQFFGPGTRLTVL.

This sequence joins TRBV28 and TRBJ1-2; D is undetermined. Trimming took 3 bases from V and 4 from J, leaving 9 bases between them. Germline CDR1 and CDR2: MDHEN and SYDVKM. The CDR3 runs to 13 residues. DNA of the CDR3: TGTGCCAGCAGTTTGTTGGGAGGCTATGGCTACACCTTC. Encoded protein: CASSLLGGYGYTF.

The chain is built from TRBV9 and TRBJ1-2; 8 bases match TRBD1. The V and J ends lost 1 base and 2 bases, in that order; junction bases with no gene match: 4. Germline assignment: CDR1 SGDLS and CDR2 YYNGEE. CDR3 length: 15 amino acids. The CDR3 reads CASSVSGQGNYGYTF. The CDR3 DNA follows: TGTGCCAGCAGCGTAAGTGGACAGGGAAACTATGGCTACACCTTC.

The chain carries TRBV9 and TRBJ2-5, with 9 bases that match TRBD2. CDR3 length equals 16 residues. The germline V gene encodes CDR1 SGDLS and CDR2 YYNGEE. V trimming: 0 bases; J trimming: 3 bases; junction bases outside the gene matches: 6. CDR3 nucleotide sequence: TGTGCCAGCAGCGTAGGTAATAGCGGGAGAGAAGAGACCCAGTACTTC. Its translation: CASSVGNSGREETQYF. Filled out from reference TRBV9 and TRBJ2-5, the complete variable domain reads DSGVTQTPKHLITATGQRVTLRCSPRSGDLSVYWYQQSLDQGLQFLIQYYNGEERAKGNILERFSAQQFPDLHSELNLSSLELGDSALYFCASSVGNSGREETQYFGPGTRLLVL.

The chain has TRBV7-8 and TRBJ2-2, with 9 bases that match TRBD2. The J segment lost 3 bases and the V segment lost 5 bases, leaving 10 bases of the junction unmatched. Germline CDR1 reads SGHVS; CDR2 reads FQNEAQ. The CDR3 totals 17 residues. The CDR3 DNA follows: TGTGCCAGCAGCCAAGTTCGAAGCGGGAGGCACACCGGGGAGCTGTTTTTT. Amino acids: CASSQVRSGRHTGELFF.

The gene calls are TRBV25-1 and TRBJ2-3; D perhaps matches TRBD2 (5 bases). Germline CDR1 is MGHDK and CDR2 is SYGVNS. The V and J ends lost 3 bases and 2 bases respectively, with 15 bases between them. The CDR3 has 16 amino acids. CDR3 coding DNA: TGTGCCAGCAGTGACGCCGCTAGCTCACACACAGATACGCAGTATTTT. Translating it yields CASSDAASSHTDTQYF.